This TCR beta chain stems from a study of blood T cells in healthy people across ages. Study observations and caveats: Diversity was estimated from one million T cells, and these estimates were considered underestimates.

The authors ran a second PCR of 7 to 11 cycles using a sample-barcoded 5' primer and a J-beta primer mix. Each CDR3 protein is one row after TCRdb ran MiXCR on the 5' RACE reads. This table has about 1.8 million distinct CDR3 sequences, about 50% appearing once. With 4 bases removed from V and 4 bases from J, the gap between germline ends came to 23 bases. This CDR3 spans 18 amino acids. The germline gives CDR1 SGHTA, CDR2 FQGNSA. As to this clonotype: What it binds is not known.

This chain connects TRBV7-2 to TRBJ1-5, with a possible D match to TRBD1 (6 bases). This clonotype was obtained from a woman aged 40 to 50 in good health. Sequencing used blood. The CDR3 coding sequence is TGTGCCAGCAGCTCCCTGGCCGGTACAGGGTCGGGGAATCAGCCCCAGCATTTT. This translates into CASSSLAGTGSGNQPQHF.